One sample yielded the 14 T cell receptor beta chains listed below, sequenced in a study of T cells in Graves' hyperthyroidism and ophthalmopathy. The source material, RNA transcripts, was used to amplify TCR beta CDR3 regions. With the HTBI primer set, the TCR CDR3 went through a first round of RT-PCR. MiXCR, applied by TCRdb to the multiplex PCR reads, yields one record per CDR3 protein. The profile shows 500,000 to 600,000 distinct CDR3 sequences, around 17% of them singletons. Material: blood. These receptors were taken from a woman between 18 and 29 years old with Graves' hyperthyroidism.

The gene calls are TRBV12-5 and TRBJ1-4, with D tentatively TRBD1 (6 bases). The germline V gene encodes CDR1 LGHNT and CDR2 FRNRAP. Trimming pared 0 bases from V and 5 bases from J, leaving 13 bases between. This CDR3 has 16 amino acids. The CDR3 DNA reads as TGTGCTAGTGGTTTGGTACTGGGGACAAGCAATGAAAAACTGTTTTTT. Translating it yields CASGLVLGTSNEKLFF.

This clonotype was seen ten or more times. The chain carries TRBV12-5 and TRBJ2-1, with D perhaps matching TRBD2 (5 bases). This CDR3 contains 15 residues. The germline V gene has CDR1 LGHNT and CDR2 FRNRAP. V lost 1 base and J 8 bases, leaving 15 bases between the germline ends. CDR3 in amino acids: CASGLALGGVDEQFF. CDR3 in DNA: TGTGCTAGTGGTTTGGCACTAGGTGGAGTGGATGAGCAGTTCTTC.

Notes on this clonotype: A much larger clone lies a single base off, so this may be a read error. The chain recombines TRBV6-2 or TRBV6-3 with TRBJ2-5; D possibly corresponds to TRBD2 (5 bases). The CDR3 has 15 amino acids. Deletions cut 5 bases from V and 5 bases from J, with 18 bases between. In germline, CDR1 is MNHEY, CDR2 SVGEGT. The CDR3 reads CASSSDQPGGETQYF. Written as DNA, the CDR3 is TGTGCCAGCAGTAGCGACCAACCCGGCGGGGAGACCCAGTACTTC.

This clonotype was observed at least ten times. The rearrangement uses TRBV12-3 or TRBV12-4 and TRBJ2-1; TRBD1 agrees at 9 bases. The CDR3 loop spans 13 amino acids. V was clipped by 6 bases and J by 15 bases; unmatched bases: 12. CDR3 amino acids: CASSHWRGQGSFF. The DNA of the CDR3 is TGTGCCAGCAGCCATTGGCGGGGACAGGGTTCGTTCTTC.

This clonotype was observed a handful of times. The rearrangement joins TRBV6-1 to TRBJ1-5; 11 bases are shared with TRBD1. Germline V lookup: CDR1 MNHNS, CDR2 SASEGT. The trim removed 6 bases at V and 4 bases at J, leaving 5 bases unmatched. The CDR3 is 15 residues long. CDR3 in amino acids: CASSGQGAGNQPQHF. DNA of the CDR3: TGTGCCAGCAGCGGACAGGGGGCAGGTAATCAGCCCCAGCATTTT.

This clonotype has a count of ten or more. The V gene is TRBV7-9, the J gene TRBJ2-7; TRBD1 agrees at 8 bases. In germline, CDR1 is SEHNR, CDR2 FQNEAQ (reference sequence). After removal of 6 bases from V and 3 bases from J, the junction contained 4 bases not matched to a gene. This CDR3 contains 13 residues. CDR3 DNA sequence: TGTGCCAGCAGTCGGACAGGGAGCTACGAGCAGTACTTC. Protein sequence: CASSRTGSYEQYF.

As to this clonotype: One junction end disagrees with the germline gene, perhaps due to a read error. The chain joins TRBV10-3 to TRBJ1-2; D is unresolved. The CDR3 contains 16 residues. Germline V lookup: CDR1 ENHRY, CDR2 SYGVKD. The CDR3 loop reads CAITPTVVGLKDGCTF. DNA of the CDR3: TGTGCCATCACCCCCACGGTTGTGGGGTTAAAGGATGGCTGCACCTTC.

As regards this clonotype: This sequence may be a read error, since a much larger clone differs from it by one base. The chain links TRBV5-6 to TRBJ1-2; no clear D gene. This CDR3 region has 12 residues. The germline V gene encodes CDR1 SGHDT and CDR2 YYEEEE. The CDR3 protein is CATSTPNYSYTF. The CDR3 bases are TGTGCCACCAGTACACCAAACTATAGCTACACCTTC.

This clonotype came up many times. CDR3 in amino acids: CASDTETGSGNTIYF. The CDR3 bases are TGTGCCAGCGACACCGAGACAGGGTCTGGAAACACCATATATTTT. The V gene is TRBV12-3 or TRBV12-4, the J gene TRBJ1-3; the match to TRBD1 covers 7 bases. The CDR3 is 15 residues long. The V segment lost 8 bases and the J segment 1 base; nucleotides outside the gene matches: 8.

The chain uses TRBV4-1 and TRBJ2-3; TRBD2 agrees at 8 bases. The germline V gene encodes CDR1 MGHRA and CDR2 YSYEKL. V trimming: 2 bases; J trimming: 3 bases; junction bases outside the gene matches: 4. The CDR3 totals 15 residues. In DNA, the CDR3 is TGCGCCAGCAGCCAAAGCGGGAGTTTAACAGATACGCAGTATTTT. It codes for CASSQSGSLTDTQYF.

The sample holds many counts of this clonotype. V is TRBV6-1 and J is TRBJ2-1; maybe TRBD2 (6 bases). V gave up 2 bases and J gave up 4 bases, with 12 bases separating them. Germline CDR1 reads MNHNS; CDR2 reads SASEGT. The CDR3 contains 15 residues. In nucleotides, the CDR3 is TGTGCCAGCAGTGAATCCCCGGAGGGATACAATGAGCAGTTCTTC. Translation gives CASSESPEGYNEQFF.

This clonotype was picked up many times. This rearrangement joins TRBV11-3 to TRBJ2-2; 9 bases map to TRBD2. Germline values: CDR1 SGHNT, CDR2 YENEEA. The CDR3 has 16 amino acids. The V gene end was trimmed by 3 bases and the J gene end by 4 bases; junction bases not matched to a gene: 6. This CDR3 reads CASSFPASGVTGELFF. Here the CDR3 DNA reads TGTGCCAGCAGCTTTCCGGCTAGCGGGGTCACCGGGGAGCTGTTTTTT.

The genes are TRBV25-1 and TRBJ2-1, with 9 bases matching TRBD2. Germline V gene data show CDR1 as MGHDK and CDR2 as SYGVNS. The ends lost 4 bases at V and 9 bases at J; junction bases unmatched: 7. The CDR3 loop spans 14 amino acids. CDR3 region: CASSGGMTSGEQFF. The DNA for the CDR3 is TGTGCCAGCAGTGGGGGGATGACTAGCGGTGAGCAGTTCTTC.

This clonotype was seen a handful of times. This chain links TRBV4-1 with TRBJ1-5; 7 positions agree with TRBD1. Germline V CDR1 and CDR2: MGHRA, YSYEKL. The CDR3 length is 16 residues. The V segment lost 1 base and the J segment 4 bases; nucleotides outside the gene matches: 7. DNA for the CDR3: TGCGCCAGCAGCCAAGTTGGAGGGGGCTTAAATCAGCCCCAGCATTTT. Amino acid sequence: CASSQVGGGLNQPQHF.